Listed here are 18 T cell receptor beta chains from one sample, sequenced in a study of post-analysis software for immune sequencing data. Study-wide results and caveats: Relative to controls, patients had five TRBV segments at higher frequency, with TRBV5-6, TRBV5-1 and TRBV20-1 among these.

The TCR beta cDNA libraries carried unique molecular identifiers. TCRdb ran MiXCR on the PCR reads and lists one entry per CDR3 protein. The sample records some 690,000 distinct CDR3 sequences, around 27% being singletons. These TCRs are of unknown antigen specificity. Sequenced: blood. These receptors all stem from a girl aged 10 to 17 with multiple sclerosis.

There are a few counts of this clonotype. V gene TRBV28 combines with J gene TRBJ2-1; D uncertain. CDR1 MDHEN and CDR2 SYDVKM come from the germline V gene. V was shortened by 4 bases and J by 15 bases, with 16 bases between the two germline ends. The CDR3 has 12 amino acids. The CDR3 DNA reads as TGTGCCAGCAGTTCTACACAGATGGTGCCGTTCTTC. Protein product: CASSSTQMVPFF.

The rearrangement uses TRBV19 and TRBJ1-2; D is ambiguous. Germline V gene sequence: CDR1 LNHDA, CDR2 SQIVND (reference sequence). The CDR3 spans 18 residues. The V and J ends lost 2 bases and 2 bases respectively, with 21 bases between them. The CDR3 is CASSISSGPVGRNYGYTF. The CDR3 DNA is TGTGCCAGTAGTATATCATCGGGTCCGGTGGGCAGGAACTATGGCTACACCTTC.

This clonotype was seen only a few times. The chain combines TRBV20-1 with TRBJ1-1; TRBD1 might be the D (5 bases). Germline V gene sequence: CDR1 DFQATT, CDR2 SNEGSKA (reference sequence). The CDR3 sequence is 15 residues long. The ends were cut back, 3 bases at V and 3 bases at J, with 17 bases in the middle. CDR3 sequence (DNA): TGCAGTGCTAGTCCTCTCGCAGGGACTTACACTGAAGCTTTCTTT. It codes for CSASPLAGTYTEAFF.

Only one count was recorded for this clonotype. The chain joins TRBV27 to TRBJ2-1, with a tentative D call TRBD1 (5 bases). Trimming shortened V by 5 bases and J by 0 bases, and 11 bases separated the two germline ends. The CDR3 extends over 15 amino acids. The germline V gene has CDR1 MNHEY and CDR2 SMNVEV (reference sequence). CDR3 nucleotides: TGTGCCAGCAGTCTCCCAGGGCGCTCCTACAATGAGCAGTTCTTC. Translated: CASSLPGRSYNEQFF.

V is TRBV4-1 and J is TRBJ2-7, with D possibly TRBD1 on 6 matching bases. Trimming removed 0 bases from V and 2 bases from J, with 11 bases in between. Germline V gene sequence: CDR1 MGHRA, CDR2 YSYEKL. The CDR3 sequence is 15 residues long. For the CDR3, the DNA is TGCGCCAGCAGCCAAGATATGGGGGCCACCTACGAGCAGTACTTC. Its protein is CASSQDMGATYEQYF.

This clonotype was seen just once. The V gene is TRBV28, the J gene TRBJ2-1; either TRBD1 or TRBD2 may fit D (5 bases each). The V end lost 5 bases, the J end lost 13 bases, and 15 bases lay between the germline ends. Per germline, CDR1 MDHEN and CDR2 SYDVKM. The CDR3 is made up of 12 amino acids. CDR3 bases: TGTGCCAGCAGTACCTCCAGGGAGACCCAGTTCTTC. Translating it yields CASSTSRETQFF.

This clonotype was seen just once. The rearrangement joins TRBV4-3 to TRBJ1-2, with D hard to call. Trimming took 0 bases from V and 2 from J, leaving 7 bases between them. Germline V lookup: CDR1 LGHNA, CDR2 YSLEER. The CDR3 is 14 amino acids. The CDR3 DNA follows: TGCGCCAGCAGCCAAGATATTTCCAACTATGGCTACACCTTC. This gives the protein CASSQDISNYGYTF.

V gene TRBV29-1 combines with J gene TRBJ2-5; TRBD1 agrees at 8 bases. Trimming cost V 3 bases and J 5 bases; bases outside gene matches: 5. The germline gives CDR1 SQVTM, CDR2 ANQGSEA. This CDR3 is 13 amino acids long. The CDR3 loop is CSVDPGGAETQYF. In nucleotides, the CDR3 is TGCAGCGTTGACCCAGGGGGCGCGGAGACCCAGTACTTC.

About this clonotype: One end of the junction does not line up with germline, which may come from a read error. V gene TRBV19 combines with J gene TRBJ2-7, with a possible D match to TRBD1 (6 bases). The CDR3 covers 13 residues. In germline, CDR1 is LNHDA, CDR2 SQIVND (reference sequence). CDR3 in DNA: TGTGCCAGTAGTCGTGACAGGTCCTCCGAGCAGTACTTC. It codes for CASSRDRSSEQYF.

This chain links TRBV7-2 with TRBJ2-1, with no clear D. Germline loops: CDR1 SGHTA, CDR2 FQGNSA. This CDR3 region has 9 residues. Trimming removed 5 bases at V and 15 bases at J, with 8 bases between. The CDR3 coding sequence is TGTGCCAGCAGCCCCCCCCCGTTCTTC. This sequence encodes CASSPPPFF.

J is TRBJ1-1 and V is TRBV6-5; 8 bases map to TRBD1. CDR3 size: 14 residues. Germline CDR1 MNHEY, CDR2 SVGAGI. The V gene end was trimmed by 6 bases and the J gene end by 1 base; junction bases not matched to a gene: 4. DNA for the CDR3: TGTGCCAGCAGGTCCGGACAGGGGAACACTGAAGCTTTCTTT. This encodes CASRSGQGNTEAFF.

This chain connects TRBV20-1 to TRBJ2-3; 8 bases are a match to TRBD2. The CDR3 contains 16 residues. Germline trimming cut 0 bases from V and 1 base from J; bases unmatched to any gene: 6. Germline-derived CDR1 and CDR2 are DFQATT and SNEGSKA (reference sequence). CDR3 in amino acids: CSARDPAGGRTDTQYF. CDR3 coding DNA: TGCAGTGCTAGAGATCCGGCGGGGGGCCGCACAGATACGCAGTATTTT.

This clonotype was recorded a few times. The chain uses TRBV5-1 and TRBJ1-6; D is unresolved. Per the germline V gene, CDR1 is SGHRS and CDR2 is YFSETQ. CDR3 length: 15 residues. Trimming took 4 bases from V and 7 from J, leaving 15 bases between them. The CDR3 region is CASSTDIQENSPLHF. The CDR3 DNA reads TGCGCCAGCAGCACTGACATTCAAGAGAATTCACCCCTCCACTTT.

This clonotype was observed a handful of times. The J gene is TRBJ2-1, the V gene TRBV24-1; D unclear. The CDR3 runs 16 residues. Trimming stripped 0 bases from V and 0 bases from J, with 8 bases between. Germline-derived CDR1 and CDR2 are KGHDR and SFDVKD. In DNA, the CDR3 is TGTGCCACCAGTGATTTGCGCCCGAGCTCCTACAATGAGCAGTTCTTC. Amino acid sequence: CATSDLRPSSYNEQFF.

The V gene is TRBV12-3 or TRBV12-4, the J gene TRBJ1-2; D not certain. This CDR3 has 13 amino acids. The V gene lost 4 bases and the J gene lost 6 bases, with 12 bases spanning the gap. The CDR3 bases are TGTGCCAGCAGTTGGTGGAGGGTTCATGGCTACACCTTC. Protein sequence: CASSWWRVHGYTF.

The chain carries TRBV28 and TRBJ2-7; TRBD1 might be the D (5 bases). The J call may be wrong; the DNA end is better matched by TRBJ2-5. The CDR3 consists of 14 residues. Looked up from germline, CDR1 is MDHEN and CDR2 is SYDVKM. CDR3: CASRRTRPGETQYF. CDR3 nucleotides: TGTGCCAGCAGAAGGACACGACCCGGGGAGACCCAGTACTTC.

In this sample, this clonotype turned up many times. As DNA, the CDR3 is TGTGCCAGCAGCCTCAGACAGGGGGGAGATACGCAGTATTTT. Translation: CASSLRQGGDTQYF. V usage is TRBV12-3 or TRBV12-4 and J usage is TRBJ2-3; 9 nucleotides match TRBD1. The CDR3 is 14 residues long. The V segment lost 6 bases and the J segment 5 bases; nucleotides outside the gene matches: 6.

This clonotype turned up a few times. The V gene is TRBV5-1, the J gene TRBJ2-1, with TRBD2 matching over 15 bases. Germline V gives CDR1 SGHRS, CDR2 YFSETQ. The CDR3 is 17 amino acids. The V segment lost 4 bases and the J segment 8 bases; nucleotides outside the gene matches: 10. The CDR3 is CASSKGLAGGPFDEQFF. CDR3 sequence (DNA): TGCGCCAGCAGCAAAGGACTAGCGGGGGGGCCGTTCGATGAGCAGTTCTTC.